Below, 17 T cell receptor beta chains from the same sample are listed, as sequenced in a study of T cells in Graves' hyperthyroidism and ophthalmopathy. It was RNA transcripts that yielded the amplified TCR beta CDR3 regions. HTBI primers were used for first-round RT-PCR of the TCR CDR3. TCRdb reanalysed the multiplex PCR reads using MiXCR and keeps one entry per CDR3 protein. Of fewer than 900,000 distinct CDR3 sequences detected, around 19% appear once; the ten largest clones hold over 15%. The material sequenced was blood. Receptors were obtained from a woman between 50 and 59 years old with Graves' hyperthyroidism that later progressed to Graves' ophthalmopathy.

This rearrangement joins TRBV7-9 to TRBJ2-5; D gene uncertain. Trimming stripped 5 bases from V and 1 base from J, with 11 bases between. The CDR3 runs to 14 residues. Germline V gene sequence: CDR1 SEHNR, CDR2 FQNEAQ (reference sequence). The CDR3 DNA reads as TGTGCCAGCAGCCAAGGGAAGCCCCAAGAGACCCAGTACTTC. Protein: CASSQGKPQETQYF. Together with reference TRBV7-9 and TRBJ2-5, the CDR3 gives the full variable domain: DTGVSQNPRHKITKRGQNVTFRCDPISEHNRLYWYRQTLGQGPEFLTYFQNEAQLEKSRLLSDRFSAERPKGSFSTLEIQRTEQGDSAMYLCASSQGKPQETQYFGPGTRLLVL.

This clonotype was detected ten times or more. V and J are TRBV7-9 and TRBJ1-6, with D tentatively TRBD1 (5 bases). Germline V gene sequence: CDR1 SEHNR, CDR2 FQNEAQ (reference sequence). V lost 2 bases to trimming and J lost 12 bases, with 11 bases between them. The CDR3 runs 13 residues. The CDR3 region has the DNA TGTGCCAGCAGCTTATCAGGGATTGGACCCCTCCACTTT. Residues: CASSLSGIGPLHF.

This clonotype was seen at least ten times. This sequence joins TRBV18 and TRBJ1-1, with D possibly TRBD1 on 5 matching bases. Germline V gene sequence: CDR1 KGHSH, CDR2 LQKENI. The V end was cut by 3 bases, the J end by 7 bases, with 12 bases between. The CDR3 consists of 13 residues. Here the CDR3 DNA reads TGTGCCAGCTCACCGGGGACCGAACTTGAAGCTTTCTTT. Its protein product is CASSPGTELEAFF.

V usage is TRBV12-3 or TRBV12-4 and J usage is TRBJ1-5, with TRBD1 matching 9 bases. The V and J ends lost 5 bases and 5 bases, in that order; junction bases with no gene match: 7. The CDR3 contains 15 residues. CDR3 DNA: TGTGCCAGCAGTCCGGACAGGGGTCGACATCAGCCCCAGCATTTT. It is translated as CASSPDRGRHQPQHF.

In its sample, this clonotype was seen a few times. This chain links TRBV13 with TRBJ1-1; D uncertain. This CDR3 has 17 residues. The V end was cut by 0 bases, the J end by 1 base, with 15 bases between. Looked up from germline, CDR1 is PRHDT and CDR2 is FYEKMQ (reference sequence). CDR3 nucleotides: TGTGCCAGCAGCTTAGGGGGAGGCTTGGGAACGAACACTGAAGCTTTCTTT. Residues: CASSLGGGLGTNTEAFF. Variable domain in full (rest from reference TRBV13 and TRBJ1-1): AAGVIQSPRHLIKEKRETATLKCYPIPRHDTVYWYQQGPGQDPQFLISFYEKMQSDKGSIPDRFSAQQFSDYHSELNMSSLELGDSALYFCASSLGGGLGTNTEAFFGQGTRLTVV.

The table lists this clonotype with a few counts. The DNA for the CDR3 is TGTGCCAGCAGCCCCGTTATCGCAGCGGGGGTCCAGGGCACAGATACGCAGTATTTT. Translation: CASSPVIAAGVQGTDTQYF. V is TRBV3-1 and J is TRBJ2-3, with 8 nucleotides matching TRBD2. V dropped 4 bases and J dropped 1; count of bases not matched to a gene: 16. The CDR3 spans 19 residues. Germline loops: CDR1 LGHDT, CDR2 YNNKEL (reference sequence).

This clonotype was observed a few times. The gene calls are TRBV19 and TRBJ1-5; 7 bases are a match to TRBD1. Germline CDR1 and CDR2: LNHDA and SQIVND (reference sequence). The length of the CDR3 is 17 residues. Trimming removed 3 bases from V and 0 bases from J; junction bases left unmatched: 8. CDR3 nucleotides: TGTGCCAGTAGTATGGACAGGCAGATGATTAGCAATCAGCCCCAGCATTTT. It specifies CASSMDRQMISNQPQHF.

CDR3: CATSRRLAGGHETQYF. CDR3 sequence (DNA): TGTGCCACCAGCAGAAGACTAGCGGGGGGCCATGAGACCCAGTACTTC. The V and J genes are TRBV15 and TRBJ2-5; TRBD2 matches 13 bases. CDR1 is LNHNV and CDR2 is YYDKDF in the germline V gene (reference sequence). V lost 2 bases to trimming and J lost 5 bases; unmatched junction nucleotides: 5. This CDR3 spans 16 amino acids.

In DNA form, the CDR3 reads TGTGCCAGTTACGGACTAGCGGGGGGGGGTGAGCAGTACTTC. It yields the protein CASYGLAGGGEQYF. The V and J genes are TRBV7-6 and TRBJ2-7; 15 nucleotides line up with TRBD2. Germline lookup yields CDR1 SGHVS and CDR2 FNYEAQ. V shed 9 bases, J shed 7 bases, and the junction held 7 bases outside the gene matches. The CDR3 runs to 14 residues.

This clonotype was seen repeatedly, ten times or more. The chain employs TRBV5-1 and TRBJ2-1; D is perhaps TRBD1 (6 bases). CDR3 length: 15 amino acids. CDR1 and CDR2 from the germline V gene are SGHRS and YFSETQ. V lost 4 bases and J lost 4, with 15 bases in between. CDR3 DNA: TGCGCCAGCAGCGAGGCAGGACAGCTATACAATGAGCAGTTCTTC. Translated: CASSEAGQLYNEQFF.

This clonotype was recorded many times. The CDR3 sequence: CASSLNLLAGAQSTQYF. CDR3 nucleotide sequence: TGTGCCAGCTCACTGAACCTACTAGCGGGGGCCCAAAGCACGCAGTATTTT. The rearrangement uses TRBV18 and TRBJ2-3; the match to TRBD2 covers 11 bases. CDR1 and CDR2 from the germline V gene are KGHSH and LQKENI. This CDR3 spans 17 amino acids. Germline trimming cut 4 bases from V and 9 bases from J; bases unmatched to any gene: 15.

The chain combines TRBV10-3 with TRBJ1-4; D perhaps matches TRBD1 (6 bases). Germline V lookup: CDR1 ENHRY, CDR2 SYGVKD. V was shortened by 8 bases and J by 2 bases, with 18 bases between the two germline ends. The CDR3 extends over 16 amino acids. CDR3 residues: CAIGRGPTGTNEKLFF. The DNA of the CDR3 is TGTGCCATCGGGCGCGGGCCCACAGGGACTAATGAAAAACTGTTTTTT.

The sample holds many counts of this clonotype. This chain links TRBV20-1 with TRBJ1-6; no clear D. The germline V gene has CDR1 DFQATT and CDR2 SNEGSKA (reference sequence). V was cut by 3 bases and J by 5 bases, with 14 bases left in between. This CDR3 is built from 15 residues. The CDR3 loop reads CSARGAKLNNSPLHF. CDR3 in DNA: TGCAGTGCTAGGGGTGCAAAACTTAATAATTCACCCCTCCACTTT.

A few counts support this clonotype. The chain joins TRBV27 to TRBJ1-4; the D gene is possibly TRBD1 (5 bases). Germline V lookup: CDR1 MNHEY, CDR2 SMNVEV (reference sequence). V was clipped by 7 bases and J by 4 bases, with 13 bases between them. The CDR3 contains 14 residues. Here the CDR3 DNA reads TGTGCCAGCAATAGGGGTTTTGGTAATGAAAAACTGTTTTTT. This translates into CASNRGFGNEKLFF.

The V gene is TRBV4-1, the J gene TRBJ2-7; 7 nucleotides align to TRBD1. This CDR3 is built from 14 residues. Germline V gene data show CDR1 as MGHRA and CDR2 as YSYEKL. V shed 2 bases, J shed 4 bases, and the junction held 5 bases outside the gene matches. The CDR3 is CASSQTGTDYEQYF. The CDR3 DNA sequence: TGCGCCAGCAGCCAAACCGGGACAGATTACGAGCAGTACTTC.

The genes are TRBV27 and TRBJ1-5; D uncertain. CDR3 length: 14 amino acids. In germline, CDR1 is MNHEY, CDR2 SMNVEV (reference sequence). V lost 4 bases and J 11 bases, leaving 18 bases between the germline ends. CDR3 protein: CASSSSLGRQTQHF. The CDR3 DNA reads as TGTGCCAGCAGTTCCTCCCTCGGACGGCAGACCCAGCATTTT.

This clonotype was counted a few times. The chain carries TRBV5-1 and TRBJ2-5; D uncertain. V was cut by 2 bases and J by 4 bases, with 6 bases left in between. Germline CDR1 reads SGHRS; CDR2 reads YFSETQ. This CDR3 spans 12 amino acids. DNA of the CDR3: TGCGCCAGCAGCTTTTACCCAGAGACCCAGTACTTC. Translated: CASSFYPETQYF.